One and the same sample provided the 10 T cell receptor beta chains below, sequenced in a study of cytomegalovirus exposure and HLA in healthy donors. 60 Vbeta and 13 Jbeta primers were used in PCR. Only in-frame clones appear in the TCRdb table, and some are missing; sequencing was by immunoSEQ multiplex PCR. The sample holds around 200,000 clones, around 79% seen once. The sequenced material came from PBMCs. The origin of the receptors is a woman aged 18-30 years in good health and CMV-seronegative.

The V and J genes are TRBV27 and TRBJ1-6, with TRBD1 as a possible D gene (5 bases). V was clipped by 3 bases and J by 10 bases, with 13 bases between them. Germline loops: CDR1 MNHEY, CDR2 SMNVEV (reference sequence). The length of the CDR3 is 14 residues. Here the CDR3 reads CASSFSGSGSPLHF. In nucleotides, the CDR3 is TGTGCCAGCAGTTTTTCAGGGTCGGGCTCACCCCTCCACTTT.

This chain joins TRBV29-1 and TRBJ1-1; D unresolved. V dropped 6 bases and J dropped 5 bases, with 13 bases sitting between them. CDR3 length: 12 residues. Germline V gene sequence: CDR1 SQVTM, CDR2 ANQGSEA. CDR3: CSVEQGRTEAFF. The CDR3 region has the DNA TGCAGCGTCGAACAAGGGAGGACTGAAGCTTTCTTT.

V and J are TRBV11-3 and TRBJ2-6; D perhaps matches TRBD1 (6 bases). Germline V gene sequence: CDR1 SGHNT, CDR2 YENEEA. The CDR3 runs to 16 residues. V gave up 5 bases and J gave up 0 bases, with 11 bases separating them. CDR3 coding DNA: TGTGCCAGCAGCACAGGGTTAGCCTCTGGGGCCAACGTCCTGACTTTC. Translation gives CASSTGLASGANVLTF.

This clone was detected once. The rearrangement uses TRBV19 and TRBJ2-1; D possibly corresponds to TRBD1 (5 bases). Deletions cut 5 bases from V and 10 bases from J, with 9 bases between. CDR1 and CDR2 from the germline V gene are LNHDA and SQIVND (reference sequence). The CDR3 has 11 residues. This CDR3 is CASSDWGEQFF. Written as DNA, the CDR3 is TGTGCCAGTAGTGATTGGGGCGAGCAGTTCTTC.

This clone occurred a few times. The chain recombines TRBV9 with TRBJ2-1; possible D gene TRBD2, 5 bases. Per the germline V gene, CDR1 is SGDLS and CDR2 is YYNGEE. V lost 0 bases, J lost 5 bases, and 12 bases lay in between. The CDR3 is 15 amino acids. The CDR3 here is CASSVGLQNNNEQFF. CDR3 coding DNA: TGTGCCAGCAGCGTAGGACTACAGAATAACAATGAGCAGTTCTTC.

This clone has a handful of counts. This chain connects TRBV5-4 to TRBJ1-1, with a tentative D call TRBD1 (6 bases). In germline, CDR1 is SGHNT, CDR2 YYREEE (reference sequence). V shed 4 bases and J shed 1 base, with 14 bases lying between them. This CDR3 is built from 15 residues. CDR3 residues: CASSTEDSPNTEAFF. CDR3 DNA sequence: TGTGCCAGCAGCACGGAGGACAGCCCGAACACTGAAGCTTTCTTT.

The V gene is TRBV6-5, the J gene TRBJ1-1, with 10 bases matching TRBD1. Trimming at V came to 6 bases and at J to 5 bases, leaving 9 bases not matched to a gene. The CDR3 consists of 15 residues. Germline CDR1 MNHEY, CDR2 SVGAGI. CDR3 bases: TGTGCCAGCAGCCTAGTCGGGACAGGGGAAACTGAAGCTTTCTTT. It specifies CASSLVGTGETEAFF.

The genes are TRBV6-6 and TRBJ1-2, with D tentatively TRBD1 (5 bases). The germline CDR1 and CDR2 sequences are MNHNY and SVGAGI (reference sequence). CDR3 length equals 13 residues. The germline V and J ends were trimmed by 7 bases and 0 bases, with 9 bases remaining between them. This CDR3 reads CASMDTANYGYTF. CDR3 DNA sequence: TGTGCCAGCATGGACACCGCTAACTATGGCTACACCTTC.

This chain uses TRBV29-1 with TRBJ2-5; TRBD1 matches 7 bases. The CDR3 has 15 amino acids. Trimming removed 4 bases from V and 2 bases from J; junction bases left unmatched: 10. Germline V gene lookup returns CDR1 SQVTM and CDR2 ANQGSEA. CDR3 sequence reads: CSVGLGEGAQETQYF. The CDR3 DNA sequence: TGCAGCGTTGGATTGGGAGAGGGGGCGCAAGAGACCCAGTACTTC.

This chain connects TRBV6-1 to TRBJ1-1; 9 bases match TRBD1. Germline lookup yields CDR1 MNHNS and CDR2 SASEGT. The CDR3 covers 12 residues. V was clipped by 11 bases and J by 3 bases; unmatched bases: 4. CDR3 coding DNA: TGTGCCGGGGGACAGGGCGACACTGAAGCTTTCTTT. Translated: CAGGQGDTEAFF.